These 8 T cell receptor beta chains share one sample of origin, sequenced in a study of radiotherapy plus CTLA-4 blockade in lung cancer. Profiling relied on immunoSEQ multiplex PCR, and the TCRdb table lists in-frame clones only, not all of them. The table lists roughly 93,000 clones, 82% of them singletons. This sample comprised peripheral blood, obtained from a patient treated with radiotherapy plus ipilimumab. All receptors derive from a human donor with non-small cell lung cancer who had a partial response to radiotherapy plus ipilimumab.

The CDR3 region is CASSPGGGRYTGELFF. The CDR3 nucleotides are TGTGCCAGCAGCCCTGGGGGCGGGAGATACACCGGGGAGCTGTTTTTT. The chain is built from TRBV27 and TRBJ2-2; D possibly corresponds to TRBD2 (7 bases). The V end lost 6 bases, the J end lost 3 bases, and 17 bases lay between the germline ends. Germline V gene sequence: CDR1 MNHEY, CDR2 SMNVEV (reference sequence). The CDR3 runs to 16 residues.

The genes are TRBV9 and TRBJ2-7; 12 bases line up with TRBD2. This CDR3 has 16 residues. J lost 1 base, V lost 0 bases, and 2 bases had no gene match. CDR1 SGDLS and CDR2 YYNGEE come from the germline V gene. The CDR3 reads CASSVGLAGGSYEQYF. The CDR3 coding sequence is TGTGCCAGCAGCGTAGGTCTAGCGGGAGGGTCCTACGAGCAGTACTTC. Full variable domain (missing parts from reference TRBV9 and TRBJ2-7): DSGVTQTPKHLITATGQRVTLRCSPRSGDLSVYWYQQSLDQGLQFLIQYYNGEERAKGNILERFSAQQFPDLHSELNLSSLELGDSALYFCASSVGLAGGSYEQYFGPGTRLTVT.

J is TRBJ2-1 and V is TRBV11-2; D call uncertain. Trimming cost V 5 bases and J 4 bases, with 12 bases left between them. The CDR3 spans 14 residues. CDR1 is SGHAT, CDR2 FQNNGV, per germline. The CDR3: CASSPRFSYNEQFF. Written as DNA, the CDR3 is TGTGCCAGCAGCCCTAGGTTCTCTTACAATGAGCAGTTCTTC.

This chain links TRBV18 with TRBJ2-3; no firm D call. V was shortened by 1 base and J by 7 bases, with 9 bases between the two germline ends. Germline V CDR1 and CDR2: KGHSH, LQKENI. This CDR3 is built from 13 residues. Written as DNA, the CDR3 is TGTGCCAGCTCACCACTTGAAACTTATACGCAGTATTTT. This translates into CASSPLETYTQYF.

This clone has a single count. The chain uses TRBV7-9 and TRBJ1-2; 9 bases map to TRBD1. Germline values: CDR1 SEHNR, CDR2 FQNEAQ (reference sequence). CDR3 length: 14 amino acids. J was trimmed by 8 bases and V by 4 bases; bases with no gene match: 8. CDR3 amino acids: CASSSRRDRVGYTF. The CDR3 nucleotides are TGTGCCAGCAGCTCCCGACGGGACAGGGTCGGCTACACCTTC.

The V gene is TRBV11-3, the J gene TRBJ2-7; maybe TRBD2 (6 bases). The CDR3 runs 16 residues. Germline V gives CDR1 SGHNT, CDR2 YENEEA. Trimming took off 5 bases at V and 0 bases at J, with 17 bases between the two ends. CDR3 nucleotide sequence: TGTGCCAGCAGCCTCCCCGGCGGGGCCGTCTCCTACGAGCAGTACTTC. It is translated as CASSLPGGAVSYEQYF.

The chain employs TRBV2 and TRBJ2-3, with D perhaps matching TRBD1 (6 bases). Germline V gene sequence: CDR1 SNHLY, CDR2 FYNNEI. Trimming took off 8 bases at V and 0 bases at J, with 12 bases between the two ends. The length of the CDR3 is 14 residues. CDR3 in amino acids: CASPRDISTDTQYF. The CDR3 region has the DNA TGTGCCAGCCCACGGGACATAAGCACAGATACGCAGTATTTT.

The DNA for the CDR3 is TGTGCCAGCTCACCATCGGTTACGAACACTGAAGCTTTCTTT. Translation: CASSPSVTNTEAFF. The chain carries TRBV18 and TRBJ1-1; D is undetermined. The germline V gene has CDR1 KGHSH and CDR2 LQKENI. Trimming took 2 bases from V and 1 from J, leaving 8 bases between them. There are 14 residues in the CDR3. Drawing the rest from reference TRBV18 and TRBJ1-1, the complete variable domain is NAGVMQNPRHLVRRRGQEARLRCSPMKGHSHVYWYRQLPEEGLKFMVYLQKENIIDESGMPKERFSAEFPKEGPSILRIQQVVRGDSAAYFCASSPSVTNTEAFFGQGTRLTVV.